This is a list of T cell receptor beta chains from one sample in a study of shared clonotypes between healthy human individuals. Measured with immunoSEQ multiplex PCR; TCRdb has only the in-frame clones, and not every one. The data show approximately 530,000 clones, around 95% seen once. Sequencing input: naive CD4+ T cells sorted from blood. The receptor source for this set is a woman in her twenties or thirties in good health. CDR3s include the opening cysteine and the closing phenylalanine or tryptophan. The D gene is left open where the match is weak. Clone size, where shown, is once, few, many, or a class for clones that have expanded.

v_call: TRBV5-1
clone_size: .
d_call: TRBD1
j_call: TRBJ2-5
cdr3_aa: CASSSDRTGVETQYF
cdr3_nt: TGCGCCAGCAGCTCCGATCGGACAGGGGTAGAGACCCAGTACTTC

v_call: TRBV13
clone_size: .
d_call: .
j_call: TRBJ2-7
cdr3_aa: CASSLLGGAGYEQYF
cdr3_nt: TGTGCCAGCAGCCTTCTAGGTGGGGCGGGCTACGAGCAGTACTTC

v_call: TRBV2
clone_size: .
d_call: .
j_call: TRBJ2-4
cdr3_aa: CASALLTADIQYF
cdr3_nt: TGTGCCAGCGCGCTCCTGACAGCGGACATTCAGTACTTC

v_call: TRBV6-1
clone_size: .
d_call: .
j_call: TRBJ2-7
cdr3_aa: CASSREGTGEQYF
cdr3_nt: TGTGCCAGCAGTCGGGAAGGTACGGGCGAGCAGTACTTC

v_call: TRBV4-1
clone_size: once
d_call: TRBD2
j_call: TRBJ2-7
cdr3_aa: CASSQEGRLAGGRDEQYF
cdr3_nt: TGCGCCAGCAGCCAAGAGGGTCGACTAGCGGGAGGTCGGGACGAGCAGTACTTC

v_call: TRBV7-3
clone_size: .
d_call: TRBD1
j_call: TRBJ2-1
cdr3_aa: CASGRGLDNEQFF
cdr3_nt: TGTGCCAGCGGCAGGGGGCTTGACAATGAGCAGTTCTTC

v_call: TRBV6-5
clone_size: .
d_call: .
j_call: TRBJ2-7
cdr3_aa: CASRRDSLYYEQYF
cdr3_nt: TGTGCCAGCAGGAGAGACTCCCTCTACTACGAGCAGTACTTC

v_call: TRBV14
clone_size: .
d_call: .
j_call: TRBJ2-3
cdr3_aa: CASSREVADTQYF
cdr3_nt: TGTGCCAGCAGCCGCGAGGTGGCAGATACGCAGTATTTT

v_call: TRBV5-8
clone_size: .
d_call: .
j_call: TRBJ2-1
cdr3_aa: CASTYRGMIRNNEQFF
cdr3_nt: TGTGCCAGCACTTACCGAGGAATGATCCGCAACAATGAGCAGTTCTTC

v_call: TRBV28
clone_size: .
d_call: .
j_call: TRBJ2-7
cdr3_aa: CAVSETESPYEQYF
cdr3_nt: TGTGCCGTTTCCGAGACAGAGAGCCCCTACGAGCAGTACTTC

v_call: TRBV28
clone_size: .
d_call: .
j_call: TRBJ2-5
cdr3_aa: CASMSQPSGEQYF
cdr3_nt: TGTGCCAGCATGTCACAGCCGTCAGGAGAGCAGTACTTC

v_call: TRBV23-1
clone_size: .
d_call: .
j_call: TRBJ2-7
cdr3_aa: CASSQRRTLYEQYF
cdr3_nt: TGCGCCAGCAGTCAACGCAGGACACTCTACGAGCAGTACTTC

v_call: TRBV5-1
clone_size: .
d_call: .
j_call: TRBJ2-1
cdr3_aa: CASSLDPGAPFNEQFF
cdr3_nt: TGCGCCAGCAGCTTGGATCCGGGGGCGCCTTTCAATGAGCAGTTCTTC

v_call: TRBV6-1
clone_size: .
d_call: TRBD2
j_call: TRBJ2-7
cdr3_aa: CASSELSSGSEQYF
cdr3_nt: TGTGCCAGCAGTGAACTCTCTAGCGGGAGCGAGCAGTACTTC

v_call: TRBV28
clone_size: .
d_call: TRBD2
j_call: TRBJ2-1
cdr3_aa: CASSLYYTSGRTYNEQFF
cdr3_nt: TGTGCCAGCAGTTTGTATTATACTAGCGGGAGAACCTACAATGAGCAGTTCTTC

v_call: TRBV29-1
clone_size: .
d_call: TRBD1
j_call: TRBJ1-2
cdr3_aa: CSGSTGDNYGYTF
cdr3_nt: TGCAGCGGAAGTACAGGGGATAACTATGGCTACACCTTC

v_call: TRBV11-2
clone_size: .
d_call: .
j_call: TRBJ1-3
cdr3_aa: CASRKVFTSSGNTIYF
cdr3_nt: TGTGCCAGCAGAAAGGTGTTTACTTCCTCTGGAAACACCATATATTTT

v_call: TRBV29-1
clone_size: .
d_call: TRBD1
j_call: TRBJ1-1
cdr3_aa: CSVDRTGPEAFF
cdr3_nt: TGCAGCGTTGACCGGACAGGGCCTGAAGCTTTCTTT

v_call: TRBV2
clone_size: .
d_call: TRBD1
j_call: TRBJ2-1
cdr3_aa: CASSEYRGNEQFF
cdr3_nt: TGTGCCAGCAGTGAATACAGGGGTAATGAGCAGTTCTTC

v_call: TRBV4-2
clone_size: .
d_call: .
j_call: TRBJ2-7
cdr3_aa: CASSQETGGLRIGYEQYF
cdr3_nt: TGTGCCAGCAGCCAAGAGACTGGGGGGCTCCGAATTGGGTACGAGCAGTACTTC

v_call: TRBV18
clone_size: once
d_call: .
j_call: TRBJ2-4
cdr3_aa: CASSPPENIQYF
cdr3_nt: TGTGCCAGCTCACCGCCAGAAAACATTCAGTACTTC

v_call: TRBV28
clone_size: .
d_call: .
j_call: TRBJ1-4
cdr3_aa: CASTPGDATNEKLFF
cdr3_nt: TGTGCCAGCACCCCAGGGGACGCAACTAATGAAAAACTGTTTTTT

v_call: TRBV7-6
clone_size: .
d_call: .
j_call: TRBJ1-2
cdr3_aa: CASSLARGTGHGYTF
cdr3_nt: TGTGCCAGCAGCTTAGCGCGGGGTACGGGGCATGGCTACACCTTC

v_call: TRBV19
clone_size: .
d_call: .
j_call: TRBJ2-6
cdr3_aa: CASREGNSGANVLTF
cdr3_nt: TGTGCCAGTAGGGAGGGGAATTCTGGGGCCAACGTCCTGACTTTC

v_call: TRBV5-6
clone_size: .
d_call: .
j_call: TRBJ2-1
cdr3_aa: CASSLTTRGNEQFF
cdr3_nt: TGTGCCAGCAGCTTGACCACTCGGGGCAATGAGCAGTTCTTC

v_call: TRBV7-9
clone_size: .
d_call: .
j_call: TRBJ1-3
cdr3_aa: CASSFSSDRSGNTIYF
cdr3_nt: TGTGCCAGCAGCTTCTCCAGCGACCGCTCTGGAAACACCATATATTTT

v_call: TRBV7-2
clone_size: .
d_call: TRBD2
j_call: TRBJ2-1
cdr3_aa: CASSSRGSGSWNEQFF
cdr3_nt: TGTGCCAGCAGCTCCCGGGGTAGCGGGAGCTGGAATGAGCAGTTCTTC

v_call: TRBV19
clone_size: .
d_call: .
j_call: TRBJ2-5
cdr3_aa: CASSIDASTAQETQYF
cdr3_nt: TGTGCCAGTAGTATAGACGCCTCGACAGCCCAAGAGACCCAGTACTTC

v_call: TRBV15
clone_size: once
d_call: TRBD1
j_call: TRBJ1-1
cdr3_aa: CATSREQGAGGTEAFF
cdr3_nt: TGTGCCACCAGCAGAGAACAGGGGGCAGGAGGGACTGAAGCTTTCTTT

v_call: TRBV6-1
clone_size: .
d_call: .
j_call: TRBJ2-1
cdr3_aa: CASSEGGSGHNEQFF
cdr3_nt: TGTGCCAGCAGTGAAGGGGGATCTGGGCACAATGAGCAGTTCTTC

v_call: TRBV27
clone_size: .
d_call: TRBD2
j_call: TRBJ2-1
cdr3_aa: CASSRARTSGINEQFF
cdr3_nt: TGTGCCAGCAGCCGGGCCCGGACTAGCGGGATCAATGAGCAGTTCTTC

v_call: TRBV4-1
clone_size: .
d_call: .
j_call: TRBJ2-4
cdr3_aa: CASSQEDPGERFGNIQYF
cdr3_nt: TGCGCCAGCAGCCAAGAGGACCCTGGGGAGAGGTTTGGAAACATTCAGTACTTC

v_call: TRBV10-3
clone_size: .
d_call: TRBD2
j_call: TRBJ2-3
cdr3_aa: CAIRGGDTQYF
cdr3_nt: TGTGCCATCAGGGGGGGGGATACGCAGTATTTT

v_call: TRBV25-1
clone_size: once
d_call: .
j_call: TRBJ2-2
cdr3_aa: CASSVDNTGELFF
cdr3_nt: TGTGCCAGCAGTGTGGACAACACCGGGGAGCTGTTTTTT

v_call: TRBV4-1
clone_size: few
d_call: .
j_call: TRBJ1-5
cdr3_aa: CASSQVVGQPQHF
cdr3_nt: TGCGCCAGCAGCCAAGTGGTTGGTCAGCCCCAGCATTTT

v_call: TRBV4-1
clone_size: .
d_call: TRBD1
j_call: TRBJ1-2
cdr3_aa: CASSQGLARGRDGYTF
cdr3_nt: TGCGCCAGCAGCCAAGGACTCGCCAGGGGGCGGGATGGCTACACCTTC

v_call: TRBV5-4
clone_size: .
d_call: TRBD2
j_call: TRBJ2-3
cdr3_aa: CASSTGLAVSTDTQYF
cdr3_nt: TGTGCCAGCAGCACCGGACTAGCGGTTAGCACAGATACGCAGTATTTT

v_call: TRBV5-1
clone_size: .
d_call: .
j_call: TRBJ2-7
cdr3_aa: CASSLAPTNEQYF
cdr3_nt: TGCGCCAGCAGCCTAGCGCCAACTAACGAGCAGTACTTC

v_call: TRBV10-3
clone_size: once
d_call: TRBD1
j_call: TRBJ1-4
cdr3_aa: CASRQGGEKLFF
cdr3_nt: TGTGCCAGCCGACAGGGTGGGGAAAAACTGTTTTTT

v_call: TRBV11-3
clone_size: .
d_call: TRBD2
j_call: TRBJ2-1
cdr3_aa: CASSLDQGSGRATEQFF
cdr3_nt: TGTGCCAGCAGCTTAGATCAGGGGAGCGGGAGGGCTACTGAGCAGTTCTTC

v_call: TRBV6-6
clone_size: .
d_call: TRBD1
j_call: TRBJ2-1
cdr3_aa: CASSPYARQGYNEQFF
cdr3_nt: TGTGCCAGCAGTCCATACGCCCGACAGGGTTACAATGAGCAGTTCTTC

v_call: TRBV10-3
clone_size: .
d_call: .
j_call: TRBJ2-7
cdr3_aa: CAISEPGRLLDEQYF
cdr3_nt: TGTGCCATCAGTGAGCCAGGGCGGCTCTTGGACGAGCAGTACTTC

v_call: TRBV7-8
clone_size: once
d_call: .
j_call: TRBJ2-6
cdr3_aa: CASSPGQSNVLTF
cdr3_nt: TGTGCCAGCAGCCCCGGACAGTCCAACGTCCTGACTTTC

v_call: TRBV5-1
clone_size: .
d_call: .
j_call: TRBJ2-1
cdr3_aa: CASSLVASKNEQFF
cdr3_nt: TGCGCCAGCAGCTTGGTCGCTTCCAAAAATGAGCAGTTCTTC

v_call: TRBV2
clone_size: .
d_call: .
j_call: TRBJ1-6
cdr3_aa: CASSDAGLNSPLHF
cdr3_nt: TGTGCCAGCAGTGATGCAGGCCTAAATTCACCCCTCCACTTT

v_call: TRBV5-1
clone_size: .
d_call: .
j_call: TRBJ2-7
cdr3_aa: CASSRDRTYEQYF
cdr3_nt: TGCGCCAGCAGCAGGGACCGAACTTACGAGCAGTACTTC

v_call: TRBV2
clone_size: .
d_call: .
j_call: TRBJ1-4
cdr3_aa: CASNWRGSNEKLFF
cdr3_nt: TGTGCCAGCAATTGGAGAGGAAGTAATGAAAAACTGTTTTTT

v_call: TRBV19
clone_size: .
d_call: .
j_call: TRBJ1-5
cdr3_aa: CASRLLGDQPQHF
cdr3_nt: TGTGCCAGTAGGCTCCTGGGTGACCAGCCCCAGCATTTT

v_call: TRBV13
clone_size: once
d_call: TRBD1
j_call: TRBJ2-7
cdr3_aa: CASSLGFGTGRSEQYF
cdr3_nt: TGTGCCAGCAGCTTAGGCTTCGGGACAGGCCGTTCCGAGCAGTACTTC

v_call: TRBV29-1
clone_size: .
d_call: TRBD2
j_call: TRBJ2-1
cdr3_aa: CSVVPGLGENEQFF
cdr3_nt: TGCAGCGTTGTGCCGGGACTAGGGGAAAATGAGCAGTTCTTC

v_call: TRBV9
clone_size: few
d_call: .
j_call: TRBJ1-2
cdr3_aa: CASSVEGPYGYTF
cdr3_nt: TGTGCCAGCAGCGTAGAGGGGCCCTATGGCTACACCTTC

v_call: TRBV6-5
clone_size: .
d_call: .
j_call: TRBJ2-5
cdr3_aa: CASGTTSTRDETQYF
cdr3_nt: TGTGCCAGCGGAACAACTAGCACCAGGGACGAGACCCAGTACTTC

v_call: TRBV11-3
clone_size: few
d_call: .
j_call: TRBJ2-7
cdr3_aa: CASSLSGTYEQYF
cdr3_nt: TGTGCCAGCAGCTTATCCGGAACCTACGAGCAGTACTTC

v_call: TRBV5-1
clone_size: few
d_call: .
j_call: TRBJ1-2
cdr3_aa: CASSLAQGGYTF
cdr3_nt: TGCGCCAGCAGCTTGGCACAGGGTGGCTACACCTTC

v_call: TRBV2
clone_size: once
d_call: TRBD2
j_call: TRBJ2-1
cdr3_aa: CASSTTRVLAGNNEQFF
cdr3_nt: TGTGCCAGCAGTACCACCCGGGTCCTAGCGGGAAACAATGAGCAGTTCTTC

v_call: TRBV18
clone_size: .
d_call: TRBD1
j_call: TRBJ1-2
cdr3_aa: CASSPGTGGYGYTF
cdr3_nt: TGTGCCAGCTCACCCGGGACAGGAGGCTATGGCTACACCTTC

v_call: TRBV30
clone_size: .
d_call: .
j_call: TRBJ1-2
cdr3_aa: CALTLDGGYTF
cdr3_nt: TGTGCCTTAACCTTGGACGGTGGCTACACCTTC